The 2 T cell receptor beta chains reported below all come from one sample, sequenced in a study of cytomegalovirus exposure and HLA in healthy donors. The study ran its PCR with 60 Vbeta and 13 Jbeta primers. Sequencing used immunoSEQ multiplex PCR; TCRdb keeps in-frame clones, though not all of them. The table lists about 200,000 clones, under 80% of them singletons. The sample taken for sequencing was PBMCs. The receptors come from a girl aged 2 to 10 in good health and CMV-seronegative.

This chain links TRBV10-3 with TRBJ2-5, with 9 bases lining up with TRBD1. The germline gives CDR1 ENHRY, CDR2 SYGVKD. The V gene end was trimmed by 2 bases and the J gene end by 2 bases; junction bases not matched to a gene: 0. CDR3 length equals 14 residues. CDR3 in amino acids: CAISEGTGQETQYF. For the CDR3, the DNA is TGTGCCATCAGTGAGGGGACAGGGCAAGAGACCCAGTACTTC.

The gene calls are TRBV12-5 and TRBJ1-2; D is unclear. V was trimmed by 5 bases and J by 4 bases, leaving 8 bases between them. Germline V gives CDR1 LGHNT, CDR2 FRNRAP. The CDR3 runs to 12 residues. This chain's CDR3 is CASGTNTYGYTF. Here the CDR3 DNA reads TGTGCTAGTGGTACCAACACCTATGGCTACACCTTC.